This T cell receptor (beta chain) originates from a study of cytomegalovirus exposure and HLA in healthy donors. Study information: According to later analysis, the same platform produced the 110 or so validation and over 600 first-cohort repertoires. Overall study results and limits: Despite most TCR sequences being rare, some public TCRs occurred in many donors. In vitro experiments confirmed that a few CMV-associated chains were specific for CMV antigens. Researchers counted around 170 TCR beta chains as cytomegalovirus-associated.

Generated by immunoSEQ multiplex PCR, the TCRdb table keeps only in-frame clones and is missing some. The table shows approximately 58,000 clones, with 90% to 95% occurring only once. Germline V gene sequence: CDR1 KGHSH, CDR2 LQKENI. Trimming removed 3 bases from V and 4 bases from J, with 17 bases in between. This CDR3 has 16 residues. As regards this clone: The target antigen is unknown.

The sequenced material came from PBMCs. The J gene is TRBJ2-3, the V gene TRBV18, with a possible D match to TRBD2 (6 bases). The source of this sequence is a woman aged 30 to 39 in good health and CMV-seronegative. CDR3 region: CASSPRPTSGSDTQYF. CDR3 nucleotide sequence: TGTGCCAGCTCACCGAGGCCGACTAGTGGTTCAGATACGCAGTATTTT.